This T cell receptor beta chain stems from a study of T cells after yellow fever vaccination. In TCRdb, the 5' RACE reads were re-called with MiXCR into one record per CDR3 protein. The sample lists 300,000 to 400,000 distinct CDR3 sequences, roughly 6.2% occurring once. This clonotype was observed many times. Germline V gene lookup returns CDR1 SEHNR and CDR2 FQNEAQ (reference sequence). After removal of 8 bases from V and 5 bases from J, the junction contained 11 bases not matched to a gene. The length of the CDR3 is 15 residues. This sequence was found in a man younger than 40 who received the YFV17D yellow fever vaccine. This chain connects TRBV7-9 to TRBJ2-1, with 8 nucleotides matching TRBD2. The input for sequencing was PBMCs, taken 5 days after the yellow fever booster vaccination. The CDR3 DNA sequence: TGTGCCAGCCCACTACGGGGGGGTCCCCACAATGAGCAGTTCTTC. This translates into CASPLRGGPHNEQFF.